The 18 T cell receptor beta chains in this list originate from one sample, sequenced in a study of OX40 agonist ivuxolimab in advanced cancers. This table comes from immunoSEQ multiplex PCR, and its TCRdb copy is limited to in-frame clones, with some not included. The data show about 50,000 clones, 82% seen once. The sample consisted of CD4+ or CD8+ T cells sorted from blood, taken in a trial of the OX40 agonist ivuxolimab. The receptors come from an adult with an advanced solid tumor such as melanoma, head and neck, liver or kidney cancer.

The gene calls are TRBV21-1 and TRBJ1-2; the D call in the table, TRBD1, was not verified against the DNA. TRBV21-1 represents a pseudogene. This CDR3 has 17 residues. CDR3 nucleotide sequence: TGTGCCAGCAGCCTCTCTGCCAGGGCAGGGTCTAACTATGGCTACACCTTC. Translating it yields CASSLSARAGSNYGYTF.

This clone has a single count. The gene calls are TRBV7-3 and TRBJ2-3; tentative D call: TRBD1 (6 bases). Germline CDR1 SGHTA, CDR2 FQGTGA. V was pared by 2 bases and J by 1 base, with 10 bases between. This CDR3 has 15 residues. This chain's CDR3 is CASSLLQGGTDTQYF. The CDR3 DNA reads as TGTGCCAGCAGCTTACTACAGGGCGGCACAGATACGCAGTATTTT.

This rearrangement joins TRBV7-2 to TRBJ2-7; D might be TRBD2 (7 bases). This CDR3 region has 16 residues. Per germline, CDR1 SGHTA and CDR2 FQGNSA. Trimming took 5 bases from V and 2 from J, leaving 19 bases between them. CDR3 protein: CASSPPGGLNPYEQYF. The CDR3 region has the DNA TGTGCCAGCAGCCCCCCCGGGGGGCTAAACCCCTACGAGCAGTACTTC.

The V and J genes are TRBV11-3 and TRBJ2-2; TRBD1 matches 8 bases. The CDR3 is 14 amino acids. V lost 8 bases, J lost 4 bases, and 6 bases stayed unmatched. Germline CDR1 is SGHNT and CDR2 is YENEEA. The CDR3 region is CASRRTGSTGELFF. In nucleotides, the CDR3 is TGTGCCAGCCGGCGGACAGGGAGCACCGGGGAGCTGTTTTTT.

This chain connects TRBV28 to TRBJ2-5, with D possibly matching TRBD1 (5 bases). This CDR3 is built from 14 residues. Germline CDR1 reads MDHEN; CDR2 reads SYDVKM. With 3 bases removed from V and 0 bases from J, the gap between germline ends came to 8 bases. Here the CDR3 reads CASSFWTNQETQYF. The CDR3 nucleotides read TGTGCCAGCAGTTTTTGGACAAACCAAGAGACCCAGTACTTC.

The chain joins TRBV27 to TRBJ2-5, with 9 nucleotides matching TRBD2. Germline assignment: CDR1 MNHEY and CDR2 SMNVEV (reference sequence). The CDR3 is 14 residues long. V shed 5 bases, J shed 5 bases, and the junction held 6 bases outside the gene matches. CDR3 DNA: TGTGCCAGCAGTCGGCGGGGGGGTGGGGAGACCCAGTACTTC. Translating gives CASSRRGGGETQYF.

The chain links TRBV5-1 to TRBJ2-7; the D gene is possibly TRBD1 (7 bases). V was clipped by 1 base and J by 4 bases, with 15 bases between them. The CDR3 runs 15 residues. Germline V gene data show CDR1 as SGHRS and CDR2 as YFSETQ. The CDR3 region has the DNA TGCGCCAGCAGCTTGCTGGAGGGGGCGGGTTACGAGCAGTACTTC. This codes for CASSLLEGAGYEQYF.

This clone showed up just once. The chain is built from TRBV6-5 and TRBJ2-1, with 10 bases fitting TRBD1. CDR3 length equals 15 residues. J gave up 7 bases and V 4 bases, and 7 bases lay outside the gene matches. The V gene's germline CDR1 is MNHEY and CDR2 SVGAGI. The CDR3 DNA reads as TGTGCCAGCAGTTCCGGGACAGGGGCGAGGAATGAGCAGTTCTTC. Residues: CASSSGTGARNEQFF.

The rearrangement uses TRBV19 and TRBJ1-2, with D uncertain. From germline, CDR1 is LNHDA and CDR2 SQIVND (reference sequence). The CDR3 has 14 amino acids. V was cut by 3 bases and J by 2 bases, with 10 bases left in between. The DNA for the CDR3 is TGTGCCAGTAGTATTGGTGGGAGGAACTATGGCTACACCTTC. It translates to CASSIGGRNYGYTF.

This chain's CDR3 is CASSLDPNTGELFF. CDR3 bases: TGCGCCAGCAGCTTGGACCCCAACACCGGGGAGCTGTTTTTT. The rearrangement joins TRBV5-1 to TRBJ2-2, with D uncertain. The CDR3 extends over 14 amino acids. V was trimmed by 0 bases and J by 2 bases, leaving 5 bases between them. Germline CDR1 is SGHRS and CDR2 is YFSETQ.

The chain is built from TRBV7-9 and TRBJ1-1; no clear D. CDR1 and CDR2 (germline): SEHNR, FQNEAQ (reference sequence). The CDR3 is 13 amino acids. V was clipped by 5 bases and J by 4 bases, with 11 bases between them. CDR3 loop: CASSPGLPTEAFF. DNA of the CDR3: TGTGCCAGCAGCCCGGGTCTCCCCACTGAAGCTTTCTTT.

This chain connects TRBV6-5 to TRBJ2-3, with D unclear. Germline V lookup: CDR1 MNHEY, CDR2 SVGAGI. This CDR3 spans 15 amino acids. Trimming removed 6 bases at V and 2 bases at J, with 15 bases between. The CDR3 sequence is CASSLRNRATDTQYF. DNA for the CDR3: TGTGCCAGCAGCTTACGAAATAGGGCCACAGATACGCAGTATTTT.

This rearrangement joins TRBV19 to TRBJ2-5, with a possible D match to TRBD1 (6 bases). Germline V CDR1 and CDR2: LNHDA, SQIVND (reference sequence). Trimming removed 5 bases at V and 2 bases at J, with 12 bases between. CDR3 size: 14 residues. As DNA, the CDR3 is TGTGCCAGTAGTCGCCAGGGGCTTCAAGAGACCCAGTACTTC. Translated, it gives CASSRQGLQETQYF. Together with reference TRBV19 and TRBJ2-5, the CDR3 gives the full variable domain: DGGITQSPKYLFRKEGQNVTLSCEQNLNHDAMYWYRQDPGQGLRLIYYSQIVNDFQKGDIAEGYSVSREKKESFPLTVTSAQKNPTAFYLCASSRQGLQETQYFGPGTRLLVL.

This rearrangement joins TRBV7-9 to TRBJ2-5; D may be TRBD1 or TRBD2 (5 bases each). Trimming removed 0 bases at V and 7 bases at J, with 12 bases between. The CDR3 length is 14 residues. CDR1 is SEHNR and CDR2 is FQNEAQ in the germline V gene (reference sequence). The CDR3 protein is CASSLAGTTGTQYF. The CDR3 DNA reads TGTGCCAGCAGCTTAGCCGGGACCACAGGGACCCAGTACTTC. The whole variable domain, remainder taken from reference TRBV7-9 and TRBJ2-5, is DTGVSQNPRHKITKRGQNVTFRCDPISEHNRLYWYRQTLGQGPEFLTYFQNEAQLEKSRLLSDRFSAERPKGSFSTLEIQRTEQGDSAMYLCASSLAGTTGTQYFGPGTRLLVL.

This clone occurred once. The rearrangement uses TRBV6-5 and TRBJ1-1, with D possibly TRBD1 on 5 matching bases. The germline V and J ends were trimmed by 4 bases and 8 bases, with 11 bases remaining between them. CDR1 MNHEY and CDR2 SVGAGI come from the germline V gene. The CDR3 sequence is 12 residues long. CDR3 in amino acids: CASSSGTEEAFF. CDR3 in DNA: TGTGCCAGCAGTTCTGGGACGGAGGAAGCTTTCTTT.

The chain couples TRBV9 to TRBJ2-7; D unclear. Trimming took 0 bases from V and 6 from J, leaving 10 bases between them. The CDR3 length is 13 residues. Germline V gene sequence: CDR1 SGDLS, CDR2 YYNGEE. CDR3 residues: CASSVGPRFEQYF. The CDR3 DNA reads as TGTGCCAGCAGCGTAGGTCCCCGATTCGAGCAGTACTTC. The whole variable domain, filled in from reference TRBV9 and TRBJ2-7, reads DSGVTQTPKHLITATGQRVTLRCSPRSGDLSVYWYQQSLDQGLQFLIQYYNGEERAKGNILERFSAQQFPDLHSELNLSSLELGDSALYFCASSVGPRFEQYFGPGTRLTVT.

The CDR3 spells CASSQGQFGGYTF. The DNA for the CDR3 is TGTGCCAGCTCACAGGGACAGTTTGGTGGCTACACCTTC. This chain links TRBV18 with TRBJ1-2; TRBD1 matches at 7 bases. The CDR3 totals 13 residues. Germline V gene lookup returns CDR1 KGHSH and CDR2 LQKENI. Trimming took 4 bases from V and 7 from J; bases not matched to a gene: 6. The full variable domain, its missing parts supplied by reference TRBV18 and TRBJ1-2, is NAGVMQNPRHLVRRRGQEARLRCSPMKGHSHVYWYRQLPEEGLKFMVYLQKENIIDESGMPKERFSAEFPKEGPSILRIQQVVRGDSAAYFCASSQGQFGGYTFGSGTRLTVV.

The chain carries TRBV5-1 and TRBJ2-3; no clear D. Trimming pared 2 bases from V and 1 base from J, leaving 2 bases between. CDR1 and CDR2 from the germline V gene are SGHRS and YFSETQ. The CDR3 extends over 12 amino acids. CDR3 nucleotide sequence: TGCGCCAGCAGCTTCCGCACAGATACGCAGTATTTT. Its translation is CASSFRTDTQYF.